The 9 T cell receptor beta chains in this list originate from one sample, sequenced in a study of blood T cells in healthy people across ages (dated by TCRdb to between 2014 and 2016). Preparation of the library involved 5' RACE. The sample was run on an Illumina HiSeq 2500. A second PCR of 7 to 11 cycles was performed with a sample-barcoded 5' primer and a J-beta primer mix. TCRdb trimmed public reads at Q25 via fastp, called clones via MiXCR and kept in-frame beta chains. CDR3 protein duplicates are merged, each entry listing the most common genes and DNA. This sample lists about 2 million distinct CDR3 sequences; about 50% were detected once. The ten largest clones take up less than 2.5% of the sample. The specimen was blood. These TCRs come from a woman in her thirties or forties in good health.

The chain employs TRBV6-5 and TRBJ2-5, with D possibly being TRBD2 (7 bases). Germline V gene lookup returns CDR1 MNHEY and CDR2 SVGAGI. The CDR3 extends over 14 amino acids. The V gene lost 10 bases and the J gene lost 5 bases, with 20 bases spanning the gap. CDR3: CATPQNGGQETQYF. CDR3 nucleotide sequence: TGTGCCACTCCCCAGAACGGGGGGCAGGAGACCCAGTACTTC.

This clonotype was counted only a few times. The chain joins TRBV6-2 or TRBV6-3 to TRBJ2-1; 9 bases are a match to TRBD1. The CDR3 has 15 residues. V shed 4 bases, J shed 5 bases, and the junction held 6 bases outside the gene matches. The germline CDR1 and CDR2 sequences are MNHEY and SVGEGT. The CDR3 DNA sequence: TGTGCCAGCAGTTTAAGGGGACAGGGAGACAATGAGCAGTTCTTC. Residues: CASSLRGQGDNEQFF.

This chain links TRBV5-1 with TRBJ2-2, with D unclear. Germline V CDR1 and CDR2: SGHRS, YFSETQ. The CDR3 runs to 15 residues. The V gene lost 2 bases and the J gene lost 0 bases, with 8 bases spanning the gap. CDR3 amino acids: CASSFDAANTGELFF. DNA for the CDR3: TGCGCCAGCAGCTTCGACGCCGCGAACACCGGGGAGCTGTTTTTT. Full variable domain (outside the CDR3, taken from reference TRBV5-1 and TRBJ2-2): KAGVTQTPRYLIKTRGQQVTLSCSPISGHRSVSWYQQTPGQGLQFLFEYFSETQRNKGNFPGRFSGRQFSNSRSEMNVSTLELGDSALYLCASSFDAANTGELFFGEGSRLTVL.

V usage is TRBV20-1 and J usage is TRBJ1-2; 9 bases align to TRBD1. This CDR3 region has 11 residues. Germline V gene data show CDR1 as DFQATT and CDR2 as SNEGSKA (reference sequence). Here the CDR3 DNA reads TGCAGCGCAAAGGGACAGGGAAGTTACACCTTC. Residues: CSAKGQGSYTF.

A few counts support this clonotype. V and J are TRBV27 and TRBJ2-7; 7 bases are shared with TRBD1. V shed 8 bases and J 3 bases; nucleotides not matched to a gene: 22. The CDR3 has 18 amino acids. CDR1 is MNHEY, CDR2 SMNVEV, per germline (reference sequence). Here the CDR3 reads CASGSVGGRQGGNYEQYF. DNA of the CDR3: TGTGCCAGCGGATCCGTCGGTGGAAGACAGGGTGGGAACTACGAGCAGTACTTC.

The rearrangement uses TRBV12-3 or TRBV12-4 and TRBJ1-2; D gene ambiguous. The CDR3 is made up of 14 amino acids. The ends were cut back, 6 bases at V and 4 bases at J, with 15 bases in the middle. Here the CDR3 DNA reads TGTGCCAGCAGGTCCATCCTGGGGTCCTATGGCTACACCTTC. This translates into CASRSILGSYGYTF.

Comments on this clonotype: A single base separates this from a much larger clone, so it may be a read error. This rearrangement joins TRBV10-1 to TRBJ2-3; D is unclear. V was shortened by 6 bases and J by 0 bases, with 7 bases between the two germline ends. CDR3 size: 13 residues. Germline V gene sequence: CDR1 WNHNN, CDR2 SYGVQD (reference sequence). The CDR3, as DNA: TGCGCCAGCAGGGCAACTAGCACAGATACGCAGTATTTT. This translates into CASRATSTDTQYF.

This chain joins TRBV20-1 and TRBJ1-6; the D is unclear. The CDR3 contains 14 residues. With 7 bases removed from V and 6 bases from J, the gap between germline ends came to 16 bases. Looked up from germline, CDR1 is DFQATT and CDR2 is SNEGSKA (reference sequence). Here the CDR3 DNA reads TGCAGTGTTGTTGTTTACAGAACTAATTCACCCCTCCACTTT. Its translation is CSVVVYRTNSPLHF.

The chain employs TRBV6-5 and TRBJ1-4, with a possible D match to TRBD1 (6 bases). The length of the CDR3 is 17 residues. The V gene lost 0 bases and the J gene lost 3 bases, with 14 bases spanning the gap. Germline V gene sequence: CDR1 MNHEY, CDR2 SVGAGI. CDR3 bases: TGTGCCAGCAGTTACTCGGCAGGGGCCGGGTCTAATGAAAAACTGTTTTTT. It is translated as CASSYSAGAGSNEKLFF.